This TCR beta chain was observed in a study of molecular identifiers for immune sequencing clone quantification. This CDR3 comprises 13 residues. CDR1 and CDR2 (germline): SEHNR, FQNEAQ (reference sequence). V lost 5 bases and J lost 11, with 13 bases in between. Remarks on this clonotype: A clone one base away is much larger, so this may be a read error.

Libraries of bulk TCR were made by previously described methods (with listed TCR primers). TCRdb re-called the PCR reads through MiXCR, storing one row per CDR3 protein. Among about 10,000 distinct CDR3 sequences listed, approximately 20% were seen once. Naive CD8 T cells were sorted, and the gate applied was CD8+CD4-CCR7+CD45RA+. Sequencing was performed on naive CD8+ T cells from blood, with Jurkat cell RNA spiked in. This sample's subset: FACS-sorted CD8+CD4-CCR7+CD45RA+ naive T cells. The sequence was obtained from a human donor in good health. Some libraries in this study had Jurkat cell RNA spiked in. The rearrangement links TRBV7-9 to TRBJ1-6; D is unclear. The DNA for the CDR3 is TGTGCCAGCAGCCCCACGGGAAATCCACCCCTCCACTTT. This codes for CASSPTGNPPLHF.